These 19 T cell receptor beta chains were sequenced from one sample in a study of radiation and T cells in renal cell carcinoma. This sample's treatment: 15 Gy SBRT to primary tumor, nephrectomy 4 weeks later. The table came from immunoSEQ multiplex PCR; TCRdb's copy has only in-frame clones and leaves some out. The repertoire holds some 9,700 clones, with about 60% as singletons. The material was tumor tissue, obtained from a patient whose treatment included radiotherapy and nephrectomy. All receptors come from a man between 60 and 70 years old with renal cell carcinoma.

The chain has TRBV4-1 and TRBJ1-4, with D possibly matching TRBD1 (5 bases). The V and J ends lost 0 bases and 8 bases respectively, with 28 bases between them. The CDR3 length is 20 residues. The germline V gene encodes CDR1 MGHRA and CDR2 YSYEKL. Here the CDR3 reads CASSQDLLSTYRSVAEKLFF. For the CDR3, the DNA is TGCGCCAGCAGCCAAGATTTACTCTCAACGTACAGGAGTGTAGCCGAAAAACTGTTTTTT.

In DNA form, the CDR3 reads TGTGCCAGCAGCGGACAGGGGCCGGGTACTGAAGCTTTCTTT. It codes for CASSGQGPGTEAFF. This chain connects TRBV7-3 to TRBJ1-1; 9 bases map to TRBD1. The CDR3 loop spans 14 amino acids. Germline V lookup: CDR1 SGHTA, CDR2 FQGTGA. The J segment lost 5 bases and the V segment lost 5 bases, leaving 6 bases of the junction unmatched.

The rearrangement joins TRBV7-2 to TRBJ2-7; 7 nucleotides line up with TRBD2. V lost 3 bases, J lost 1 base, and 6 bases stayed unmatched. Germline CDR1 is SGHTA and CDR2 is FQGNSA. CDR3 size: 15 residues. The CDR3 region has the DNA TGTGCCAGCAGCTTCCTAGCGGATAAATCCTACGAGCAGTACTTC. Translated: CASSFLADKSYEQYF.

By share of the sample, this clone is medium-sized (0.01 to 0.1%). V is TRBV2 and J is TRBJ2-7, with 7 bases that match TRBD1. This CDR3 has 12 amino acids. Germline values: CDR1 SNHLY, CDR2 FYNNEI. Trimming at V came to 7 bases and at J to 4 bases, leaving 4 bases not matched to a gene. The CDR3 here is CASMRQGYEQYF. Here the CDR3 DNA reads TGTGCCAGCATGAGACAGGGTTACGAGCAGTACTTC.

The V and J genes are TRBV7-9 and TRBJ1-1; the D gene is possibly TRBD1 (5 bases). Trimming removed 5 bases at V and 1 base at J, with 14 bases between. The CDR3 has 15 residues. Germline CDR1 and CDR2: SEHNR and FQNEAQ (reference sequence). CDR3 loop: CASSLGRGGNTEAFF. In DNA form, the CDR3 reads TGTGCCAGCAGCCTAGGTAGGGGTGGGAACACTGAAGCTTTCTTT. The full variable domain, its missing parts supplied by reference TRBV7-9 and TRBJ1-1, is DTGVSQNPRHKITKRGQNVTFRCDPISEHNRLYWYRQTLGQGPEFLTYFQNEAQLEKSRLLSDRFSAERPKGSFSTLEIQRTEQGDSAMYLCASSLGRGGNTEAFFGQGTRLTVV.

This chain uses TRBV27 with TRBJ2-1; either TRBD1 or TRBD2 may fit D (5 bases each). This CDR3 is built from 14 residues. The germline CDR1 and CDR2 sequences are MNHEY and SMNVEV (reference sequence). V shed 2 bases and J shed 9 bases, with 14 bases lying between them. The CDR3 region is CASSLNRERGEQFF. The CDR3 coding sequence is TGTGCCAGCAGTTTAAACCGGGAAAGGGGTGAGCAGTTCTTC.

The chain is built from TRBV5-6 and TRBJ2-2; 8 nucleotides agree with TRBD1. This CDR3 contains 14 residues. CDR1 and CDR2 from the germline V gene are SGHDT and YYEEEE. V was clipped by 3 bases and J by 8 bases; unmatched bases: 6. For the CDR3, the DNA is TGTGCCAGCAGCTCGGACAGGGTTTCAGGGGAGCTGTTTTTT. Translation: CASSSDRVSGELFF.

The V and J genes are TRBV9 and TRBJ1-1; D ambiguous. Germline V lookup: CDR1 SGDLS, CDR2 YYNGEE. The CDR3 extends over 15 amino acids. The germline V and J ends were trimmed by 3 bases and 4 bases, with 16 bases remaining between them. The CDR3 DNA follows: TGTGCCAGCAGCGCACGGACGGCGTCGAGCACTGAAGCTTTCTTT. Encoded protein: CASSARTASSTEAFF.

The rearrangement uses TRBV5-6 and TRBJ1-4; D is unclear. The CDR3 totals 13 residues. Germline loops: CDR1 SGHDT, CDR2 YYEEEE. Trimming stripped 2 bases from V and 3 bases from J, with 5 bases between. The CDR3 is CASSFSANEKLFF. In DNA, the CDR3 is TGTGCCAGCAGCTTTTCGGCTAATGAAAAACTGTTTTTT.

This chain links TRBV2 with TRBJ1-3; D is perhaps TRBD1 (5 bases). This CDR3 is built from 15 residues. V lost 6 bases and J lost 2, with 14 bases in between. Germline values: CDR1 SNHLY, CDR2 FYNNEI. In DNA form, the CDR3 reads TGTGCCAGCAGGCGGACAATCGGAGCTGGAAACACCATATATTTT. This sequence encodes CASRRTIGAGNTIYF.

The chain carries TRBV13 and TRBJ1-1; D is unresolved. Trimming removed 5 bases from V and 2 bases from J, with 6 bases in between. CDR1 is PRHDT, CDR2 FYEKMQ, per germline (reference sequence). This CDR3 spans 12 amino acids. CDR3 residues: CASSARNTEAFF. The CDR3 bases are TGTGCCAGCAGCGCTCGTAACACTGAAGCTTTCTTT.

This rearrangement joins TRBV28 to TRBJ2-7; D might be TRBD2 (5 bases). V was clipped by 3 bases and J by 1 base, with 7 bases between them. This CDR3 region has 13 residues. Germline V CDR1 and CDR2: MDHEN, SYDVKM. This chain's CDR3 is CASSFEGSYEQYF. In DNA form, the CDR3 reads TGTGCCAGCAGTTTTGAGGGTTCCTACGAGCAGTACTTC.

This clone appeared once. The V gene is TRBV15, the J gene TRBJ2-5; TRBD1 matches 9 bases. The CDR3 is 14 amino acids. Trimming at V came to 5 bases and at J to 5 bases, leaving 6 bases not matched to a gene. Germline-derived CDR1 and CDR2 are LNHNV and YYDKDF (reference sequence). CDR3 protein: CATSVDRGRETQYF. As DNA, the CDR3 is TGTGCCACCAGCGTAGACAGGGGGAGGGAGACCCAGTACTTC. The complete variable domain, with remaining parts taken from reference TRBV15 and TRBJ2-5, reads DAMVIQNPRYQVTQFGKPVTLSCSQTLNHNVMYWYQQKSSQAPKLLFHYYDKDFNNEADTPDNFQSRRPNTSFCFLDIRSPGLGDTAMYLCATSVDRGRETQYFGPGTRLLVL.

This clone has only one observation. The chain uses TRBV28 and TRBJ1-1; unclear D gene. Germline-derived CDR1 and CDR2 are MDHEN and SYDVKM. The V gene lost 3 bases and the J gene lost 1 base, with 6 bases spanning the gap. This CDR3 spans 13 amino acids. CDR3 bases: TGTGCCAGCAGTTTTCCTGCGAACACTGAAGCTTTCTTT. Its translation is CASSFPANTEAFF.

This clone has only a few counts. This chain connects TRBV6-1 to TRBJ2-7, with D tentatively TRBD1 (6 bases). The germline V gene has CDR1 MNHNS and CDR2 SASEGT. V was trimmed by 3 bases and J by 2 bases, leaving 11 bases between them. This CDR3 has 14 residues. The CDR3 region has the DNA TGTGCCAGCAGTGACTTACAGGGACCCTACGAGCAGTACTTC. It codes for CASSDLQGPYEQYF.

This clone is labeled large. The genes are TRBV19 and TRBJ1-2; no clear D. Germline V gene sequence: CDR1 LNHDA, CDR2 SQIVND (reference sequence). This CDR3 comprises 15 residues. V was cut by 0 bases and J by 4 bases, with 12 bases left in between. CDR3 sequence reads: CASSIDLSAAYGYTF. The DNA of the CDR3 is TGTGCCAGTAGTATAGATCTATCGGCAGCCTATGGCTACACCTTC.

CDR3 in DNA: TGTGCCAGCAGTTCAGAAGATGAGCGCTCGGAAAGGTACGAGCAGTACTTC. It yields the protein CASSSEDERSERYEQYF. The chain has TRBV21-1 and TRBJ2-7; no check of the table's D call, TRBD2, against the DNA was made. TRBV21-1 is designated a pseudogene. This CDR3 has 17 residues.

The CDR3 spells CASSPPWPPYEQYF. Here the CDR3 DNA reads TGTGCCAGCAGTCCCCCGTGGCCACCCTACGAGCAGTACTTC. The V call is TRBV28, the J call TRBJ2-7; D remains unclear. The CDR3 has 14 amino acids. Trimming took off 5 bases at V and 2 bases at J, with 13 bases between the two ends. CDR1 is MDHEN and CDR2 is SYDVKM in the germline V gene. The variable domain in full, with the rest retrieved from reference TRBV28 and TRBJ2-7, is DVKVTQSSRYLVKRTGEKVFLECVQDMDHENMFWYRQDPGLGLRLIYFSYDVKMKEKGDIPEGYSVSREKKERFSLILESASTNQTSMYLCASSPPWPPYEQYFGPGTRLTVT.

The CDR3 bases are TGTGCCAGCAGTTTAATCGGACAGGGGCCGAACTATGGCTACACCTTC. Translating gives CASSLIGQGPNYGYTF. The V call is TRBV28, the J call TRBJ1-2; 9 bases fit TRBD1. The CDR3 is 16 amino acids. Germline CDR1 reads MDHEN; CDR2 reads SYDVKM. V shed 2 bases, J shed 2 bases, and the junction held 6 bases outside the gene matches.